This T cell receptor beta chain is from a study of T cells expressing NK-cell markers. TCRdb reworked the 5' RACE reads into one entry per CDR3 protein, no DNA. This table holds 350,000 to 500,000 distinct CDR3 sequences. From germline, CDR1 is SQVTM and CDR2 ANQGSEA. The CDR3 spans 14 residues. Sequencing used blood T cells: a sorted CD56 or NKG2C T cell subset, CD4+ or CD8+ T cells, or bulk PBMC T cells (not recorded which). V and J are TRBV29-1 and TRBJ2-1; TCRdb names TRBD2, which stays unverified in the absence of DNA. The TCR was taken from a woman aged 18 to 75 in good health. The CDR3 protein is CSVAGRGAYNEQFF.